These 30 T cell receptor beta chains came from one sample sequenced in a study of technical replicates of blood from several donors. Data came from immunoSEQ multiplex PCR; TCRdb stores just in-frame clones and leaves some out. The sample yields roughly 72,000 clones, 95% to 98% seen once. Material for sequencing was T cells isolated from PBMCs. The receptors come from a human donor in good health.

This chain connects TRBV13 to TRBJ2-1; no reliable D call. The CDR3 loop spans 14 amino acids. V gave up 5 bases and J gave up 8 bases, with 16 bases separating them. CDR1 is PRHDT and CDR2 is FYEKMQ in the germline V gene (reference sequence). The CDR3 sequence: CASSLTVKADEQFF. The DNA for the CDR3 is TGTGCCAGCAGCCTTACGGTAAAGGCGGATGAGCAGTTCTTC.

The DNA of the CDR3 is TGTGCCAGCAGCCCCCTCCACGAGCAGTACTTC. Translating it yields CASSPLHEQYF. The J gene is TRBJ2-7, the V gene TRBV13; D call uncertain. The V and J ends lost 5 bases and 5 bases respectively, with 7 bases between them. The CDR3 has 11 residues. Looked up from germline, CDR1 is PRHDT and CDR2 is FYEKMQ (reference sequence).

The genes are TRBV25-1 and TRBJ2-3, with 8 bases aligning to TRBD1. This CDR3 spans 15 amino acids. Trimming removed 3 bases from V and 0 bases from J; junction bases left unmatched: 2. The germline V gene encodes CDR1 MGHDK and CDR2 SYGVNS. The CDR3 DNA follows: TGTGCCAGCAGTGACCGACAGGGGAGCACAGATACGCAGTATTTT. Translation gives CASSDRQGSTDTQYF. The whole variable domain, remainder taken from reference TRBV25-1 and TRBJ2-3, is EADIYQTPRYLVIGTGKKITLECSQTMGHDKMYWYQQDPGMELHLIHYSYGVNSTEKGDLSSESTVSRIRTEHFPLTLESARPSHTSQYLCASSDRQGSTDTQYFGPGTRLTVL.

The V and J genes are TRBV19 and TRBJ1-5, with a weak D call TRBD1 (5 bases). CDR3 size: 14 residues. Germline values: CDR1 LNHDA, CDR2 SQIVND (reference sequence). The V and J ends lost 7 bases and 5 bases respectively, with 15 bases between them. The CDR3 DNA reads as TGTGCCAGTAAAAAGAGCAGGGAATATCAGCCCCAGCATTTT. This translates into CASKKSREYQPQHF.

This chain connects TRBV27 to TRBJ2-1; D is ambiguous. The germline V and J ends were trimmed by 3 bases and 0 bases, with 9 bases remaining between them. The CDR3 runs to 15 residues. CDR1 and CDR2 from the germline V gene are MNHEY and SMNVEV (reference sequence). CDR3 region: CASSLRLPSYNEQFF. The CDR3 nucleotides are TGTGCCAGCAGTTTGAGGCTACCCTCCTACAATGAGCAGTTCTTC.

V usage is TRBV2 and J usage is TRBJ2-1, with TRBD1 as a possible D gene (6 bases). The V and J ends lost 9 bases and 14 bases respectively, with 17 bases between them. The germline CDR1 and CDR2 sequences are SNHLY and FYNNEI. The CDR3 extends over 11 amino acids. CDR3 bases: TGTGCCAGTAGAATGACAGGAATAGAGTTCTTC. This gives the protein CASRMTGIEFF.

The V call is TRBV27, the J call TRBJ2-1; TRBD2 agrees at 9 bases. The V segment lost 6 bases and the J segment 7 bases; nucleotides outside the gene matches: 10. The germline V gene encodes CDR1 MNHEY and CDR2 SMNVEV (reference sequence). This CDR3 has 15 residues. The CDR3 here is CASSPLAGLNNEQFF. CDR3 nucleotide sequence: TGTGCCAGCAGCCCCCTAGCGGGGCTTAATAATGAGCAGTTCTTC.

The J gene is TRBJ1-5, the V gene TRBV4-2, with a weak D call TRBD1 (5 bases). The V gene lost 0 bases and the J gene lost 0 bases, with 12 bases spanning the gap. This CDR3 has 17 amino acids. Per the germline V gene, CDR1 is LGHNA and CDR2 is YNFKEQ. CDR3 amino acids: CASSQERDYYSNQPQHF. CDR3 nucleotide sequence: TGTGCCAGCAGCCAAGAAAGGGACTATTATAGCAATCAGCCCCAGCATTTT.

CDR3 DNA sequence: TGTGCCATCAGTCGGGATAGCAATCAGCCCCAGCATTTT. Amino acid sequence: CAISRDSNQPQHF. The rearrangement joins TRBV10-3 to TRBJ1-5; D call uncertain. The CDR3 is 13 amino acids. CDR1 and CDR2 from the germline V gene are ENHRY and SYGVKD. The V end lost 5 bases, the J end lost 0 bases, and 5 bases lay between the germline ends.

V usage is TRBV28 and J usage is TRBJ1-1, with D unresolved. V gave up 8 bases and J gave up 1 base, with 11 bases separating them. Germline CDR1 is MDHEN and CDR2 is SYDVKM. The CDR3 covers 13 residues. The CDR3 DNA sequence: TGTGCCAGCGGTGAGTACGGGAACACTGAAGCTTTCTTT. Its protein is CASGEYGNTEAFF.

This chain uses TRBV5-1 with TRBJ2-1, with a weak D call TRBD1 (7 bases). CDR3 length: 16 residues. CDR1 is SGHRS, CDR2 YFSETQ, per germline. The V and J ends lost 0 bases and 7 bases respectively, with 17 bases between them. The CDR3 reads CASSLDTGDLGNEQFF. For the CDR3, the DNA is TGCGCCAGCAGCTTGGATACAGGGGACTTAGGGAATGAGCAGTTCTTC. The variable domain in full, with the rest retrieved from reference TRBV5-1 and TRBJ2-1, is KAGVTQTPRYLIKTRGQQVTLSCSPISGHRSVSWYQQTPGQGLQFLFEYFSETQRNKGNFPGRFSGRQFSNSRSEMNVSTLELGDSALYLCASSLDTGDLGNEQFFGPGTRLTVL.

V is TRBV10-2 and J is TRBJ1-1; TRBD1 agrees at 7 bases. The V and J ends lost 6 bases and 4 bases, in that order; junction bases with no gene match: 5. This CDR3 has 13 amino acids. Germline CDR1 reads WSHSY; CDR2 reads SAAADI. The CDR3 loop is CASSQQGSTEAFF. CDR3 DNA sequence: TGCGCCAGCAGCCAACAGGGGAGCACTGAAGCTTTCTTT.

The J gene is TRBJ2-7, the V gene TRBV10-3; 10 bases match TRBD1. Germline values: CDR1 ENHRY, CDR2 SYGVKD. V shed 10 bases and J 0 bases; nucleotides not matched to a gene: 18. The CDR3 contains 18 residues. Here the CDR3 reads CATYPGTGAPQSSYEQYF. CDR3 in DNA: TGTGCCACCTACCCCGGGACAGGGGCCCCCCAGAGCTCCTACGAGCAGTACTTC.

This chain joins TRBV29-1 and TRBJ2-7; D might be TRBD2 (6 bases). CDR1 SQVTM and CDR2 ANQGSEA come from the germline V gene. This CDR3 spans 14 amino acids. V was shortened by 5 bases and J by 2 bases, with 16 bases between the two germline ends. CDR3 DNA: TGCAGCGTTCCCGAGGCGGGACGCACCTACGAGCAGTACTTC. This sequence encodes CSVPEAGRTYEQYF.

The chain recombines TRBV5-1 with TRBJ2-3; 10 bases are shared with TRBD2. The CDR3 totals 17 residues. V shed 4 bases, J shed 2 bases, and the junction held 10 bases outside the gene matches. The V gene's germline CDR1 is SGHRS and CDR2 YFSETQ. For the CDR3, the DNA is TGCGCCAGCAGCCGGACTAGCGGAGGGGGGGCCACAGATACGCAGTATTTT. Translation: CASSRTSGGGATDTQYF. The entire variable domain, with the rest obtained from reference TRBV5-1 and TRBJ2-3, is as follows: KAGVTQTPRYLIKTRGQQVTLSCSPISGHRSVSWYQQTPGQGLQFLFEYFSETQRNKGNFPGRFSGRQFSNSRSEMNVSTLELGDSALYLCASSRTSGGGATDTQYFGPGTRLTVL.

The genes are TRBV6-6 and TRBJ2-7; 7 bases fit TRBD1. The trim removed 5 bases at V and 4 bases at J, leaving 8 bases unmatched. This CDR3 region has 14 residues. CDR1 is MNHNY, CDR2 SVGAGI, per germline (reference sequence). The CDR3 is CASSPHSTGYEQYF. CDR3 sequence (DNA): TGTGCCAGCAGTCCCCATTCGACAGGGTACGAGCAGTACTTC.

The chain couples TRBV10-3 to TRBJ2-3; a weak D match, TRBD2 (5 bases). V was trimmed by 4 bases and J by 2 bases, leaving 10 bases between them. CDR3 length equals 14 residues. Germline CDR1 ENHRY, CDR2 SYGVKD. This CDR3 is CAISVGAVTDTQYF. The CDR3 DNA is TGTGCCATCAGTGTGGGAGCCGTCACAGATACGCAGTATTTT.

CDR3 sequence: CASSYTGNTEAFF. The CDR3 DNA reads as TGTGCCAGTTCCTACACGGGGAACACTGAAGCTTTCTTT. V and J are TRBV19 and TRBJ1-1; D call uncertain. Looked up from germline, CDR1 is LNHDA and CDR2 is SQIVND (reference sequence). This CDR3 is built from 13 residues. The V and J ends lost 8 bases and 1 base respectively, with 11 bases between them.

The chain employs TRBV6-1 and TRBJ1-4; D may be TRBD1 (5 bases). Germline CDR1 MNHNS, CDR2 SASEGT. V gave up 9 bases and J gave up 4 bases, with 18 bases separating them. The CDR3 extends over 15 amino acids. The CDR3 sequence is CASSGVWLINEKLFF. The DNA of the CDR3 is TGTGCCAGTTCGGGGGTTTGGCTGATTAATGAAAAACTGTTTTTT.

This chain uses TRBV7-3 with TRBJ2-3; 11 nucleotides line up with TRBD2. J lost 6 bases, V lost 5 bases, and 7 bases had no gene match. This CDR3 is built from 15 residues. The germline V gene has CDR1 SGHTA and CDR2 FQGTGA. CDR3 DNA: TGTGCCAGCAGCCAGGGACTAGCGGAGGGGGATACGCAGTATTTT. This encodes CASSQGLAEGDTQYF.

The chain carries TRBV30 and TRBJ1-1; D is ambiguous. Germline CDR1 is GTSNPN and CDR2 is SVGIG (reference sequence). The CDR3 sequence is 13 residues long. The ends were cut back, 4 bases at V and 2 bases at J, with 11 bases in the middle. CDR3 DNA: TGTGCCTGGAATCGGGGATTTAACACTGAAGCTTTCTTT. Translated: CAWNRGFNTEAFF.

The chain combines TRBV6-5 with TRBJ1-2; the D is unclear. V shed 6 bases and J shed 2 bases, with 10 bases lying between them. Per germline, CDR1 MNHEY and CDR2 SVGAGI. The CDR3 has 13 amino acids. The CDR3 reads CASSLERNYGYTF. The DNA for the CDR3 is TGTGCCAGCAGCCTAGAACGGAACTATGGCTACACCTTC.

Only one count was recorded for this clone. The genes are TRBV6-5 and TRBJ2-1, with 7 bases aligning to TRBD1. V shed 2 bases and J 5 bases; nucleotides not matched to a gene: 9. This CDR3 comprises 16 residues. CDR1 and CDR2 from the germline V gene are MNHEY and SVGAGI. The CDR3 loop is CASSYAVTGPHNEQFF. Written as DNA, the CDR3 is TGTGCCAGCAGTTACGCCGTGACAGGGCCGCACAATGAGCAGTTCTTC.

The chain joins TRBV19 to TRBJ2-7; a possible D gene is TRBD2 (6 bases). This CDR3 comprises 12 residues. Looked up from germline, CDR1 is LNHDA and CDR2 is SQIVND (reference sequence). V lost 1 base and J 7 bases, leaving 8 bases between the germline ends. DNA for the CDR3: TGTGCCAGTAGTATAGGTCGGGGGGAGCAGTACTTC. This sequence encodes CASSIGRGEQYF.

The chain joins TRBV11-2 to TRBJ1-1; maybe TRBD1 (6 bases). This CDR3 contains 12 residues. Trimming removed 4 bases from V and 11 bases from J, with 14 bases in between. Germline V gene data show CDR1 as SGHAT and CDR2 as FQNNGV. This CDR3 is CASSSYRESAFF. Written as DNA, the CDR3 is TGTGCCAGCAGCTCATACAGGGAATCGGCTTTCTTT.

This chain joins TRBV11-3 and TRBJ2-1; D is uncertain. Trimming cost V 3 bases and J 6 bases, with 9 bases left between them. The CDR3 extends over 13 amino acids. CDR1 is SGHNT, CDR2 YENEEA, per germline. The CDR3 sequence: CASSFPFSNEQFF. CDR3 DNA sequence: TGTGCCAGCAGCTTCCCATTTTCCAATGAGCAGTTCTTC.

This sequence joins TRBV29-1 and TRBJ1-1; 8 bases are a match to TRBD1. Germline CDR1 reads SQVTM; CDR2 reads ANQGSEA. V trimming: 6 bases; J trimming: 0 bases; junction bases outside the gene matches: 15. The CDR3 sequence is 17 residues long. DNA of the CDR3: TGCAGCGTGTTGGACAGGGCAATGCCAAGGATGAACACTGAAGCTTTCTTT. As protein: CSVLDRAMPRMNTEAFF.

The J gene is TRBJ2-3, the V gene TRBV6-5, with 7 bases that match TRBD1. The CDR3 runs to 13 residues. Germline trimming cut 11 bases from V and 6 bases from J; bases unmatched to any gene: 11. The germline V gene encodes CDR1 MNHEY and CDR2 SVGAGI. CDR3 protein: CAVRDRVSDTQYF. In DNA form, the CDR3 reads TGTGCCGTCCGGGACAGAGTTTCCGATACGCAGTATTTT.

The CDR3 bases are TGTGCCAGCAGCTTGGATGCGGGTATATCGGGACAGCCCCAGCATTTT. It is translated as CASSLDAGISGQPQHF. V and J are TRBV5-6 and TRBJ1-5; D is uncertain. Trimming left V 0 bases short and J 7 bases short, with 17 bases between. The CDR3 is 16 residues long. In germline, CDR1 is SGHDT, CDR2 YYEEEE.

This clone was observed a single time. This chain uses TRBV5-4 with TRBJ2-1, with 7 bases that match TRBD2. The CDR3 consists of 14 residues. Losses at the gene ends were 3 bases for V and 3 bases for J; bases not matched to a gene: 3. Germline CDR1 is SGHNT and CDR2 is YYREEE (reference sequence). The CDR3 bases are TGTGCCAGCAGCTCAAGGACTAGCTACAATGAGCAGTTCTTC. Its protein is CASSSRTSYNEQFF.